The entry below gives a single T cell receptor beta chain sequence along with its context. The data belong to a study of technical replicates of blood from a handful of donors. CDR3 length equals 14 residues. Germline CDR1 is MNHNY and CDR2 is SVGAGI (reference sequence). J was trimmed by 3 bases and V by 5 bases; bases with no gene match: 6. Libraries were prepared by immunoSEQ multiplex PCR; TCRdb keeps only in-frame clonotypes and omits some of them. The sample yields some 70,000 clones, approximately 93% seen once. The source is a human donor in good health. Some clones in this sample may be carry-over from other donors' samples. This sequence joins TRBV6-6 and TRBJ2-7, with 8 bases that match TRBD1. The sequenced material came from PBMCs. The CDR3 loop is CASSEGQVFYEQYF. DNA of the CDR3: TGTGCCAGCAGTGAGGGACAGGTGTTCTACGAGCAGTACTTC.